The 2 T cell receptor beta chains below were found in one sample sequenced in a study of response to subunit inactivated influenza vaccine (dated by TCRdb to the late 2010s). The library was obtained by RT-PCR. Sequencing instrument: Illumina HiSeq 2500. The raw public reads went through TCRdb reprocessing: fastp at Q25, MiXCR clone calling, in-frame beta chains kept. Rows matching on CDR3 protein sequence are summarized as one entry with the most common DNA and genes. The sample records roughly 650,000 distinct CDR3 sequences, 14% of which are singletons. Less than 8.5% of the sample goes to the ten largest clones. Source: PBMCs from blood, taken 14 to 15 days before vaccination. These TCRs come from a man aged 50 to 60 who received an inactivated influenza vaccine. Donor details come from another sample of the same person, matched by shared clones.

The V and J genes are TRBV14 and TRBJ1-1, with D possibly matching TRBD1 (5 bases). Germline V gene lookup returns CDR1 SGHDN and CDR2 FVKESK. There are 17 residues in the CDR3. Trimming took 1 base from V and 4 from J, leaving 19 bases between them. CDR3 sequence reads: CASSQVMGRPPATEAFF. The CDR3, as DNA: TGTGCCAGCAGCCAAGTTATGGGGCGCCCCCCGGCCACTGAAGCTTTCTTT.

The CDR3 loop reads CASSPRTAGANVLTF. In nucleotides, the CDR3 is TGTGCCAGTAGTCCCCGGACAGCCGGGGCCAACGTCCTGACTTTC. This sequence joins TRBV19 and TRBJ2-6; weak D call: TRBD1 (6 bases). This CDR3 spans 15 amino acids. Trimming removed 5 bases from V and 4 bases from J, with 12 bases in between. Germline CDR1 and CDR2: LNHDA and SQIVND (reference sequence). The whole variable domain, remainder taken from reference TRBV19 and TRBJ2-6, is DGGITQSPKYLFRKEGQNVTLSCEQNLNHDAMYWYRQDPGQGLRLIYYSQIVNDFQKGDIAEGYSVSREKKESFPLTVTSAQKNPTAFYLCASSPRTAGANVLTFGAGSRLTVL.